This TCR beta chain was captured by sequencing in a study of identical twins. MiXCR, run by TCRdb on the 5' RACE reads, gives a single entry per CDR3 protein. This table has around 690,000 distinct CDR3 sequences, 21% appearing once. Trimming removed 3 bases from V and 2 bases from J, with 7 bases in between. The germline CDR1 and CDR2 sequences are LNHNV and YYDKDF (reference sequence). CDR3 size: 13 residues. The same data also contributed to another study, on T cells expressing NK-cell markers.

This sequence was found in a young woman in good health. The chain uses TRBV15 and TRBJ2-5, with D hard to call. Sequenced: PBMCs. CDR3 coding DNA: TGTGCCACCAGCAGTGAAGTGCAAGAGACCCAGTACTTC. It encodes CATSSEVQETQYF.